Listed here are 28 T cell receptor beta chains from one sample, sequenced in a study of blood T cell repertoires in COVID-19. TCRdb keeps only in-frame clones here, not all; method: immunoSEQ multiplex PCR. The repertoire includes more than 85,000 clones, roughly 92% of them detected once, and more than 5% sits in the top ten. Sequenced input: peripheral blood. The source of these receptors is a man between 65 and 80 years old with acute or convalescent COVID-19.

The V and J genes are TRBV7-6 and TRBJ2-3; 7 bases fit TRBD1. The CDR3 is made up of 17 amino acids. The V gene end was trimmed by 3 bases and the J gene end by 0 bases; junction bases not matched to a gene: 9. Germline CDR1 reads SGHVS; CDR2 reads FNYEAQ. CDR3 in amino acids: CASSLTGMTFSTDTQYF. Here the CDR3 DNA reads TGTGCCAGCAGCTTGACAGGGATGACTTTCAGCACAGATACGCAGTATTTT.

The V gene is TRBV27, the J gene TRBJ2-2; 9 bases map to TRBD1. The CDR3 is made up of 15 amino acids. J was trimmed by 4 bases and V by 3 bases; bases with no gene match: 3. Germline loops: CDR1 MNHEY, CDR2 SMNVEV (reference sequence). The CDR3, as DNA: TGTGCCAGCAGTTTTTGGACAGGGGCCACCGGGGAGCTGTTTTTT. The encoded protein is CASSFWTGATGELFF.

The rearrangement joins TRBV7-9 to TRBJ1-1; 7 bases map to TRBD1. This CDR3 comprises 16 residues. Germline trimming cut 2 bases from V and 0 bases from J; bases unmatched to any gene: 6. Looked up from germline, CDR1 is SEHNR and CDR2 is FQNEAQ (reference sequence). CDR3 coding DNA: TGTGCCAGCAGCTTAAGGGGGACAGTTATGAACACTGAAGCTTTCTTT. Amino acid sequence: CASSLRGTVMNTEAFF.

The chain carries TRBV7-2 and TRBJ2-3; 13 bases match TRBD2. After removal of 2 bases from V and 5 bases from J, the junction contained 4 bases not matched to a gene. Looked up from germline, CDR1 is SGHTA and CDR2 is FQGNSA. The CDR3 length is 16 residues. The chain's CDR3 is CASSLRLAGGGDTQYF. In DNA, the CDR3 is TGTGCCAGCAGCTTAAGACTAGCGGGGGGAGGAGATACGCAGTATTTT.

The chain has TRBV6-6 and TRBJ1-1; D ambiguous. The CDR3 has 12 amino acids. From germline, CDR1 is MNHNY and CDR2 SVGAGI (reference sequence). V was pared by 2 bases and J by 6 bases, with 7 bases between. The CDR3 sequence is CASSYTVAEAFF. In nucleotides, the CDR3 is TGTGCCAGCAGTTACACAGTAGCTGAAGCTTTCTTT.

The V gene is TRBV5-1, the J gene TRBJ1-1; TRBD1 is a possible D gene (5 bases). V lost 4 bases, J lost 1 base, and 11 bases lay in between. CDR3 size: 14 residues. Germline CDR1 reads SGHRS; CDR2 reads YFSETQ. The CDR3 DNA is TGCGCCAGCAGCCAAGTAGACAGGAACACTGAAGCTTTCTTT. This sequence encodes CASSQVDRNTEAFF. Using reference TRBV5-1 and TRBJ1-1 for the parts outside the CDR3, the full variable domain is KAGVTQTPRYLIKTRGQQVTLSCSPISGHRSVSWYQQTPGQGLQFLFEYFSETQRNKGNFPGRFSGRQFSNSRSEMNVSTLELGDSALYLCASSQVDRNTEAFFGQGTRLTVV.

This chain connects TRBV7-2 to TRBJ1-6; 8 bases map to TRBD1. Germline values: CDR1 SGHTA, CDR2 FQGNSA. There are 16 residues in the CDR3. The V gene end was trimmed by 3 bases and the J gene end by 9 bases; junction bases not matched to a gene: 10. As DNA, the CDR3 is TGTGCCAGCAGCTTGACAGGGGTAACGATGGGTTCACCCCTCCACTTT. Its protein is CASSLTGVTMGSPLHF.

This chain connects TRBV24-1 to TRBJ2-1; TRBD2 aligns across 8 bases. The CDR3 loop spans 14 amino acids. Germline CDR1 reads KGHDR; CDR2 reads SFDVKD. The V segment lost 5 bases and the J segment 6 bases; nucleotides outside the gene matches: 5. The CDR3 reads CATSATGTSNEQFF. The CDR3 DNA reads TGTGCCACCAGTGCTACCGGGACTAGCAATGAGCAGTTCTTC.

The V call is TRBV28, the J call TRBJ1-2, with 10 bases fitting TRBD1. CDR1 is MDHEN, CDR2 SYDVKM, per germline. The CDR3 is 17 amino acids. J gave up 2 bases and V 6 bases, and 12 bases lay outside the gene matches. CDR3 in amino acids: CASRFIGGTGENYGYTF. CDR3 nucleotides: TGTGCCAGCAGATTTATAGGCGGGACAGGGGAAAACTATGGCTACACCTTC.

This chain connects TRBV7-6 to TRBJ2-2; 10 nucleotides line up with TRBD2. The CDR3 consists of 19 residues. V lost 3 bases and J lost 6; bases outside the gene matches: 16. CDR1 is SGHVS and CDR2 is FNYEAQ in the germline V gene. The CDR3 DNA is TGTGCCAGCAGCTTCCCAACGTCTCCTAGCGGGAGTTCACCCGGGGAGCTGTTTTTT. Protein sequence: CASSFPTSPSGSSPGELFF.

The chain uses TRBV7-2 and TRBJ2-5; the D is unclear. The CDR3 is 14 residues long. Per the germline V gene, CDR1 is SGHTA and CDR2 is FQGNSA. V lost 1 base, J lost 2 bases, and 8 bases lay in between. CDR3 loop: CASSLGPGQETQYF. DNA of the CDR3: TGTGCCAGCAGCTTAGGACCAGGTCAAGAGACCCAGTACTTC.

The chain couples TRBV11-2 to TRBJ2-3; D gene unclear. Germline V gene sequence: CDR1 SGHAT, CDR2 FQNNGV. CDR3 length equals 15 residues. V dropped 5 bases and J dropped 2 bases, with 14 bases sitting between them. The CDR3 loop reads CASSPSLSPTDTQYF. DNA of the CDR3: TGTGCCAGCAGCCCTTCTTTAAGCCCCACAGATACGCAGTATTTT.

The chain is built from TRBV18 and TRBJ2-5; a weak D match, TRBD1 (6 bases). CDR1 and CDR2 (germline): KGHSH, LQKENI. CDR3 length: 17 amino acids. V gave up 6 bases and J gave up 1 base, with 21 bases separating them. The chain's CDR3 is CASSVVTPARGQETQYF. The CDR3 nucleotides read TGTGCCAGCTCCGTCGTGACGCCGGCCAGGGGCCAAGAGACCCAGTACTTC.

This sequence joins TRBV12-5 and TRBJ2-7; the D is unclear. The CDR3 covers 15 residues. V dropped 1 base and J dropped 6 bases, with 16 bases sitting between them. Germline lookup yields CDR1 LGHNT and CDR2 FRNRAP. The CDR3 DNA follows: TGTGCTAGTGGTTTGGGATTCCTATATCCGCGCGAGCAGTACTTC. Its protein is CASGLGFLYPREQYF. The full variable domain, its missing parts supplied by reference TRBV12-5 and TRBJ2-7, is DARVTQTPRHKVTEMGQEVTMRCQPILGHNTVFWYRQTMMQGLELLAYFRNRAPLDDSGMPKDRFSAEMPDATLATLKIQPSEPRDSAVYFCASGLGFLYPREQYFGPGTRLTVT.

The chain is built from TRBV9 and TRBJ2-1, with 11 bases aligning to TRBD2. Trimming took 3 bases from V and 9 from J; bases not matched to a gene: 8. This CDR3 has 15 amino acids. Germline-derived CDR1 and CDR2 are SGDLS and YYNGEE. CDR3 coding DNA: TGTGCCAGCAGCGGAGGGGGGACTAGCGGATTTGAGCAGTTCTTC. Translated: CASSGGGTSGFEQFF. Full variable domain (remainder filled in from reference TRBV9 and TRBJ2-1): DSGVTQTPKHLITATGQRVTLRCSPRSGDLSVYWYQQSLDQGLQFLIQYYNGEERAKGNILERFSAQQFPDLHSELNLSSLELGDSALYFCASSGGGTSGFEQFFGPGTRLTVL.

This clone is a singleton in its sample. V gene TRBV11-2 combines with J gene TRBJ2-1; TRBD2 matches 10 bases. The trim removed 0 bases at V and 4 bases at J, leaving 6 bases unmatched. Looked up from germline, CDR1 is SGHAT and CDR2 is FQNNGV. The length of the CDR3 is 17 residues. CDR3 loop: CASSLDRAGGLYNEQFF. CDR3 DNA: TGTGCCAGCAGCTTAGACCGAGCGGGAGGGCTTTACAATGAGCAGTTCTTC.

This chain uses TRBV11-2 with TRBJ1-6; no firm D call. V dropped 0 bases and J dropped 10 bases, with 10 bases sitting between them. The CDR3 extends over 14 amino acids. The germline CDR1 and CDR2 sequences are SGHAT and FQNNGV. CDR3 loop: CASSLDIGGSPLHF. DNA for the CDR3: TGTGCCAGCAGCTTAGATATCGGCGGGTCACCCCTCCACTTT.

This sequence joins TRBV28 and TRBJ1-2, with 8 bases aligning to TRBD1. The junction had 5 bases not matched to a gene; V was cut back by 1 base and J by 7 bases. The CDR3 runs to 14 residues. The germline V gene encodes CDR1 MDHEN and CDR2 SYDVKM. Here the CDR3 reads CASSLFSGTGGYTF. For the CDR3, the DNA is TGTGCCAGCAGTTTATTTTCCGGGACAGGTGGCTACACCTTC.

V is TRBV20-1 and J is TRBJ1-2, with D unclear. This CDR3 comprises 11 residues. With 6 bases removed from V and 4 bases from J, the gap between germline ends came to 9 bases. Looked up from germline, CDR1 is DFQATT and CDR2 is SNEGSKA (reference sequence). The CDR3 region has the DNA TGCAGTGCCCCTACCGCCTATGGCTACACCTTC. Its protein is CSAPTAYGYTF.

Written as DNA, the CDR3 is TGTGCCAGCTCACGCCAGGGTCCGAATCAGCCCCAGCATTTT. Its protein product is CASSRQGPNQPQHF. The chain is built from TRBV2 and TRBJ1-5; the D gene is possibly TRBD1 (5 bases). This CDR3 is built from 14 residues. Trimming cost V 8 bases and J 4 bases, with 15 bases left between them. Germline V gene lookup returns CDR1 SNHLY and CDR2 FYNNEI.

The chain is built from TRBV7-2 and TRBJ2-5, with 7 nucleotides matching TRBD1. Unmatched junction bases numbered 17, after V lost 6 bases and J lost 7 bases. CDR1 is SGHTA and CDR2 is FQGNSA in the germline V gene. CDR3 length equals 16 residues. CDR3 protein: CASRHDPGQSLGTQYF. For the CDR3, the DNA is TGTGCCAGCAGACACGATCCGGGACAGAGTCTCGGGACCCAGTACTTC.

This clone occurred a few times. The chain links TRBV6-5 to TRBJ1-2, with D uncertain. There are 16 residues in the CDR3. The V end lost 4 bases, the J end lost 1 base, and 16 bases lay between the germline ends. Germline V gives CDR1 MNHEY, CDR2 SVGAGI. The CDR3, as DNA: TGTGCCAGCAGTTCGACCCCACGGGGTTTTAACTATGGCTACACCTTC. Translated: CASSSTPRGFNYGYTF.

The rearrangement joins TRBV13 to TRBJ2-3, with a possible D match to TRBD2 (5 bases). Trimming removed 3 bases from V and 1 base from J, with 11 bases in between. Germline assignment: CDR1 PRHDT and CDR2 FYEKMQ (reference sequence). The CDR3 runs to 15 residues. CDR3 residues: CASSFPRRGTDTQYF. DNA of the CDR3: TGTGCCAGCAGCTTCCCACGGCGGGGCACAGATACGCAGTATTTT.

The chain is built from TRBV7-2 and TRBJ2-7, with 14 positions matching TRBD2. The CDR3 loop spans 17 amino acids. From germline, CDR1 is SGHTA and CDR2 FQGNSA. Trimming removed 4 bases from V and 2 bases from J; junction bases left unmatched: 7. The CDR3 region is CASSSGTSGSRAYEQYF. In nucleotides, the CDR3 is TGTGCCAGCAGCTCGGGGACTAGCGGGAGTCGGGCCTACGAGCAGTACTTC. The full variable domain, its missing parts supplied by reference TRBV7-2 and TRBJ2-7, is GAGVSQSPSNKVTEKGKDVELRCDPISGHTALYWYRQSLGQGLEFLIYFQGNSAPDKSGLPSDRFSAERTGGSVSTLTIQRTQQEDSAVYLCASSSGTSGSRAYEQYFGPGTRLTVT.

The chain combines TRBV7-2 with TRBJ2-7; perhaps TRBD2 as D (6 bases). V was pared by 3 bases and J by 1 base, with 13 bases between. CDR3 size: 15 residues. Per the germline V gene, CDR1 is SGHTA and CDR2 is FQGNSA. CDR3 in amino acids: CASSFSGRSSYEQYF. CDR3 DNA sequence: TGTGCCAGCAGCTTCTCCGGGAGAAGTTCCTACGAGCAGTACTTC. Full variable domain (missing parts from reference TRBV7-2 and TRBJ2-7): GAGVSQSPSNKVTEKGKDVELRCDPISGHTALYWYRQSLGQGLEFLIYFQGNSAPDKSGLPSDRFSAERTGGSVSTLTIQRTQQEDSAVYLCASSFSGRSSYEQYFGPGTRLTVT.

The chain is built from TRBV5-6 and TRBJ2-2; the D is unclear. Germline CDR1 reads SGHDT; CDR2 reads YYEEEE. Trimming pared 2 bases from V and 6 bases from J, leaving 8 bases between. This CDR3 has 13 residues. The CDR3 DNA is TGTGCCAGCAGCTTCAAGCCCTCCGGGGAGCTGTTTTTT. Amino acids: CASSFKPSGELFF. The full variable domain, with the rest looked up from reference TRBV5-6 and TRBJ2-2, is DAGVTQSPTHLIKTRGQQVTLRCSPKSGHDTVSWYQQALGQGPQFIFQYYEEEERQRGNFPDRFSGHQFPNYSSELNVNALLLGDSALYLCASSFKPSGELFFGEGSRLTVL.

This chain uses TRBV2 with TRBJ2-7; D is unclear. The CDR3 covers 14 residues. The V gene's germline CDR1 is SNHLY and CDR2 FYNNEI. The ends were cut back, 4 bases at V and 5 bases at J, with 15 bases in the middle. CDR3 nucleotides: TGTGCCAGCAGTGGAGGTCCCCCCTATAACGAGCAGTACTTC. Its protein product is CASSGGPPYNEQYF.

The chain couples TRBV7-2 to TRBJ1-6, with D maybe TRBD1 (5 bases). V lost 7 bases to trimming and J lost 0 bases, with 10 bases between them. Germline V gene lookup returns CDR1 SGHTA and CDR2 FQGNSA. The CDR3 loop spans 15 amino acids. The CDR3 nucleotides read TGTGCCAGCACCCAGGGAAGCTCCTATAATTCACCCCTCCACTTT. It yields the protein CASTQGSSYNSPLHF.